These 14 T cell receptor beta chains share one sample of origin, sequenced in a study of blood T cell repertoires in COVID-19. Produced via immunoSEQ multiplex PCR; TCRdb's table is partial and in-frame only. This sample has around 250,000 clones, with 80% to 85% found just once. Sequenced input: peripheral blood. The receptors originated from a woman aged 40 to 55 who had recovered from COVID-19.

CDR3 DNA sequence: TGTGCCAGCTCACCACCGGCCAGGGGCCCGAACACCATATATTTT. It translates to CASSPPARGPNTIYF. The chain joins TRBV18 to TRBJ1-3; a possible D gene is TRBD1 (6 bases). The CDR3 covers 15 residues. Trimming removed 0 bases from V and 7 bases from J, with 13 bases in between. Germline V lookup: CDR1 KGHSH, CDR2 LQKENI. The full variable domain, rest sourced from reference TRBV18 and TRBJ1-3, is NAGVMQNPRHLVRRRGQEARLRCSPMKGHSHVYWYRQLPEEGLKFMVYLQKENIIDESGMPKERFSAEFPKEGPSILRIQQVVRGDSAAYFCASSPPARGPNTIYFGEGSWLTVV.

The rearrangement links TRBV9 to TRBJ2-7; 7 positions agree with TRBD2. Trimming removed 0 bases from V and 2 bases from J; junction bases left unmatched: 5. The CDR3 sequence is 15 residues long. Germline CDR1 and CDR2: SGDLS and YYNGEE. The CDR3 loop reads CASSVDGEGTYEQYF. CDR3 DNA sequence: TGTGCCAGCAGCGTAGACGGGGAGGGTACCTACGAGCAGTACTTC.

The chain recombines TRBV14 with TRBJ2-1, with D possibly matching TRBD2 (6 bases). Per the germline V gene, CDR1 is SGHDN and CDR2 is FVKESK. CDR3 length equals 16 residues. Trimming left V 0 bases short and J 3 bases short, with 12 bases between. The DNA of the CDR3 is TGTGCCAGCAGCCAAGAGGGGCGGGGAATCTACAATGAGCAGTTCTTC. It codes for CASSQEGRGIYNEQFF.

The rearrangement links TRBV7-9 to TRBJ2-7; D gene ambiguous. Germline assignment: CDR1 SEHNR and CDR2 FQNEAQ (reference sequence). The CDR3 spans 13 residues. The V gene lost 1 base and the J gene lost 6 bases, with 10 bases spanning the gap. This CDR3 reads CASSLGPWAEQYF. DNA for the CDR3: TGTGCCAGCAGCTTAGGGCCATGGGCCGAGCAGTACTTC.

This chain joins TRBV28 and TRBJ1-2; TRBD1 matches 7 bases. The CDR3 loop spans 15 amino acids. The germline V gene encodes CDR1 MDHEN and CDR2 SYDVKM. With 2 bases clipped from V and 4 bases from J, the junction kept 7 bases outside the gene matches. CDR3 bases: TGTGCCAGCAGTTTAGAGGGGGCAGCTAGCTATGGCTACACCTTC. Protein: CASSLEGAASYGYTF.

The V call is TRBV10-3, the J call TRBJ2-5; tentatively, D is TRBD1 (6 bases). Germline V gene sequence: CDR1 ENHRY, CDR2 SYGVKD. V gave up 6 bases and J gave up 5 bases, with 19 bases separating them. The CDR3 has 15 residues. Written as DNA, the CDR3 is TGTGCCATCAGGGCCGGGACATCGTCCCGGGAGACCCAGTACTTC. Translation: CAIRAGTSSRETQYF.

This clone has at least ten counts. The V call is TRBV2, the J call TRBJ2-7, with 9 positions matching TRBD1. The CDR3 has 15 amino acids. Germline V gene sequence: CDR1 SNHLY, CDR2 FYNNEI. Unmatched junction bases numbered 7, after V lost 6 bases and J lost 1 base. In DNA form, the CDR3 reads TGTGCCAGCAGAGCCTTAGGACAGGGGTCCTACGAGCAGTACTTC. Translating gives CASRALGQGSYEQYF.

The CDR3 spells CASSQDPRASGGESTDTQYF. CDR3 DNA sequence: TGTGCCAGCAGCCAAGATCCGAGGGCTAGCGGGGGGGAAAGCACAGATACGCAGTATTTT. The chain recombines TRBV4-2 with TRBJ2-3, with 12 nucleotides matching TRBD2. The length of the CDR3 is 20 residues. Germline CDR1 reads LGHNA; CDR2 reads YNFKEQ. After removal of 0 bases from V and 0 bases from J, the junction contained 10 bases not matched to a gene.

The chain employs TRBV24-1 and TRBJ2-7; maybe TRBD2 (5 bases). The ends were cut back, 2 bases at V and 7 bases at J, with 11 bases in the middle. CDR3 size: 13 residues. Germline CDR1 and CDR2: KGHDR and SFDVKD. The CDR3 spells CATSDSGRGEQYF. The DNA for the CDR3 is TGTGCCACCAGTGATTCAGGCCGAGGGGAGCAGTACTTC.

This rearrangement joins TRBV4-1 to TRBJ2-2, with no clear D. The germline CDR1 and CDR2 sequences are MGHRA and YSYEKL. Trimming shortened V by 0 bases and J by 3 bases, and 11 bases separated the two germline ends. The CDR3 covers 16 residues. CDR3 region: CASSQEATVDTGELFF. The CDR3 DNA is TGCGCCAGCAGCCAAGAGGCAACAGTTGACACCGGGGAGCTGTTTTTT.

The rearrangement uses TRBV7-8 and TRBJ1-3; no clear D. V was trimmed by 4 bases and J by 0 bases, leaving 10 bases between them. This CDR3 comprises 15 residues. CDR1 and CDR2 (germline): SGHVS, FQNEAQ. Here the CDR3 reads CASSSSFYSGNTIYF. CDR3 sequence (DNA): TGTGCCAGCAGCTCCTCCTTTTACTCTGGAAACACCATATATTTT.

The V call is TRBV28, the J call TRBJ2-5, with TRBD2 identical over 15 bases. Trimming cost V 5 bases and J 1 base; bases outside gene matches: 11. Germline V gene lookup returns CDR1 MDHEN and CDR2 SYDVKM. The CDR3 runs 19 residues. DNA of the CDR3: TGTGCCAGCAGTCAGCTGGGACTAGCGGGGGGACTTTCCCAAGAGACCCAGTACTTC. Translated: CASSQLGLAGGLSQETQYF.

This chain joins TRBV9 and TRBJ2-3, with D perhaps matching TRBD1 (5 bases). V lost 0 bases to trimming and J lost 4 bases, with 6 bases between them. The CDR3 sequence is 13 residues long. Germline-derived CDR1 and CDR2 are SGDLS and YYNGEE. The CDR3: CASSVAGPDTQYF. CDR3 sequence (DNA): TGTGCCAGCAGCGTAGCAGGGCCAGATACGCAGTATTTT.

The V call is TRBV2, the J call TRBJ1-4; the D gene is possibly TRBD1 (5 bases). Germline CDR1 SNHLY, CDR2 FYNNEI. V lost 6 bases and J 6 bases, leaving 8 bases between the germline ends. This CDR3 region has 12 residues. The CDR3 region is CASRGRDEKLFF. The CDR3 nucleotides read TGTGCCAGCAGGGGGCGCGATGAAAAACTGTTTTTT.